These T cell receptor beta chains were read from a single sample in a study of shared clonotypes between healthy human individuals. The method was immunoSEQ multiplex PCR; TCRdb's version includes in-frame clones alone and lacks a portion of them. The data show 2 million to 2.5 million clones, approximately 95% seen once. Material: naive CD4+ T cells sorted from blood. Receptors originate from a man aged 18 to 30 in good health. Both conserved end residues are part of each CDR3. Fields, in order: V gene, D gene, J gene, clone size, CDR3 length, CDR3 protein, CDR3 DNA. A D gene is named only where the DNA matches it firmly. Not every row has a clone size; where given, it reads once, few, many or a size class.

v_call: TRBV6-1; d_call: .; j_call: TRBJ1-2; clone_size: .; cdr3_length: 13; cdr3_aa: CASSEGSFPGYTF; cdr3_nt: TGTGCCAGCAGTGAAGGGTCCTTCCCCGGCTACACCTTC
v_call: TRBV5-1; d_call: .; j_call: TRBJ2-7; clone_size: .; cdr3_length: 15; cdr3_aa: CASSSRTKAGTQQYF; cdr3_nt: TGCGCCAGCAGCTCCCGGACAAAGGCGGGGACCCAGCAGTACTTC
v_call: TRBV4-2; d_call: .; j_call: TRBJ2-5; clone_size: .; cdr3_length: 14; cdr3_aa: CASSQEKLGETQYF; cdr3_nt: TGTGCCAGCAGCCAAGAGAAGCTAGGAGAGACCCAGTACTTC
v_call: TRBV30; d_call: .; j_call: TRBJ1-2; clone_size: .; cdr3_length: 11; cdr3_aa: CAWNRLYGYTF; cdr3_nt: TGTGCCTGGAACCGGTTGTATGGCTACACCTTC
v_call: TRBV6-1; d_call: TRBD1; j_call: TRBJ2-7; clone_size: .; cdr3_length: 13; cdr3_aa: CASTDRGRDEQYF; cdr3_nt: TGTGCCAGCACCGACAGGGGGCGAGACGAGCAGTACTTC
v_call: TRBV4-3; d_call: TRBD2; j_call: TRBJ2-3; clone_size: .; cdr3_length: 19; cdr3_aa: CASSPRKGLAGLGEDTQYF; cdr3_nt: TGCGCCAGCAGCCCTAGGAAGGGCCTAGCGGGATTGGGGGAGGATACGCAGTATTTT
v_call: TRBV4-3; d_call: .; j_call: TRBJ1-1; clone_size: .; cdr3_length: 14; cdr3_aa: CASSQEQGNTEAFF; cdr3_nt: TGCGCCAGCAGCCAAGAACAGGGAAACACTGAAGCTTTCTTT
v_call: TRBV7-7; d_call: .; j_call: TRBJ2-5; clone_size: .; cdr3_length: 14; cdr3_aa: CASSLNVAEETQYF; cdr3_nt: TGTGCTAGCAGCTTAAATGTAGCGGAAGAGACCCAGTACTTC
v_call: TRBV5-1; d_call: TRBD2; j_call: TRBJ2-2; clone_size: .; cdr3_length: 16; cdr3_aa: CASRRTSGENTGELFF; cdr3_nt: TGCGCCAGCAGGCGGACTAGCGGAGAGAACACCGGGGAGCTGTTTTTT
v_call: TRBV5-1; d_call: .; j_call: TRBJ2-3; clone_size: .; cdr3_length: 14; cdr3_aa: CASYPETSTDTQYF; cdr3_nt: TGCGCCAGCTACCCTGAGACTAGCACAGATACGCAGTATTTT
v_call: TRBV19; d_call: TRBD1; j_call: TRBJ1-4; clone_size: .; cdr3_length: 14; cdr3_aa: CASTMDRPSGKLFF; cdr3_nt: TGTGCCAGTACCATGGACAGGCCCAGTGGAAAACTGTTTTTT
v_call: TRBV19; d_call: TRBD1; j_call: TRBJ2-7; clone_size: .; cdr3_length: 13; cdr3_aa: CASRKTGLAEQYF; cdr3_nt: TGTGCCAGTAGGAAGACAGGGCTGGCCGAGCAGTACTTC
v_call: TRBV19; d_call: TRBD1; j_call: TRBJ1-2; clone_size: .; cdr3_length: 15; cdr3_aa: CASLRQGAPGYGYTF; cdr3_nt: TGTGCCAGTCTTCGACAGGGGGCGCCGGGCTATGGCTACACCTTC
v_call: TRBV5-6; d_call: .; j_call: TRBJ2-4; clone_size: .; cdr3_length: 15; cdr3_aa: CASSLVQGSLDIQYF; cdr3_nt: TGTGCCAGCAGCTTGGTTCAGGGATCTCTTGACATTCAGTACTTC
v_call: TRBV20-1; d_call: .; j_call: TRBJ1-2; clone_size: .; cdr3_length: 11; cdr3_aa: CSASAGRGYTF; cdr3_nt: TGCAGTGCTAGCGCAGGGAGAGGCTACACCTTC
v_call: TRBV9; d_call: .; j_call: TRBJ2-7; clone_size: .; cdr3_length: 13; cdr3_aa: CASSPRDFYEQYF; cdr3_nt: TGTGCCAGCAGCCCCCGGGATTTCTACGAGCAGTACTTC
v_call: TRBV6-1; d_call: TRBD1; j_call: TRBJ2-6; clone_size: .; cdr3_length: 19; cdr3_aa: CASSVTMRTGLAGANVLTF; cdr3_nt: TGTGCCAGCAGTGTCACCATGCGGACAGGGCTAGCAGGGGCCAACGTCCTGACTTTC
v_call: TRBV19; d_call: .; j_call: TRBJ1-1; clone_size: once; cdr3_length: 13; cdr3_aa: CASSFGPGTGAFF; cdr3_nt: TGTGCCAGTAGTTTTGGGCCAGGAACTGGAGCTTTCTTT
v_call: TRBV5-1; d_call: TRBD1; j_call: TRBJ2-3; clone_size: .; cdr3_length: 17; cdr3_aa: CASSLTLTGGQTDTQYF; cdr3_nt: TGCGCCAGCAGCTTGACTCTAACAGGGGGCCAGACAGATACGCAGTATTTT
v_call: TRBV11-2; d_call: .; j_call: TRBJ1-1; clone_size: .; cdr3_length: 15; cdr3_aa: CASSSPAGLGTEAFF; cdr3_nt: TGTGCCAGCAGCTCCCCGGCGGGGCTGGGCACTGAAGCTTTCTTT
v_call: TRBV5-5; d_call: TRBD2; j_call: TRBJ2-7; clone_size: .; cdr3_length: 15; cdr3_aa: CASSLVAGVGYEQYF; cdr3_nt: TGTGCCAGCAGCTTGGTTGCGGGAGTAGGGTACGAGCAGTACTTC
v_call: TRBV6-7; d_call: .; j_call: TRBJ1-4; clone_size: .; cdr3_length: 20; cdr3_aa: CASSYSSPGLHATSQGKLFF; cdr3_nt: TGTGCCAGCAGTTACTCGTCGCCGGGATTACATGCTACGTCCCAAGGAAAACTGTTTTTT
v_call: TRBV7-8; d_call: TRBD1; j_call: TRBJ1-1; clone_size: .; cdr3_length: 16; cdr3_aa: CASSLASGQVYTEAFF; cdr3_nt: TGTGCCAGCAGCTTAGCGTCGGGACAGGTGTACACTGAAGCTTTCTTT
v_call: TRBV4-1; d_call: TRBD2; j_call: TRBJ2-7; clone_size: .; cdr3_length: 17; cdr3_aa: CASSHMASGGASYEQYF; cdr3_nt: TGCGCCAGCAGCCACATGGCTAGCGGGGGGGCCTCCTACGAGCAGTACTTC
v_call: TRBV6-6; d_call: .; j_call: TRBJ2-5; clone_size: .; cdr3_length: 16; cdr3_aa: CASSYRGGVRQETQYF; cdr3_nt: TGTGCCAGCAGTTACCGTGGGGGCGTAAGACAAGAGACCCAGTACTTC
v_call: TRBV28; d_call: TRBD1; j_call: TRBJ1-2; clone_size: .; cdr3_length: 15; cdr3_aa: CASSLQGAVNYGYTF; cdr3_nt: TGTGCCAGCAGTCTACAGGGGGCGGTTAACTATGGCTACACCTTC
v_call: TRBV20-1; d_call: TRBD2; j_call: TRBJ2-7; clone_size: .; cdr3_length: 11; cdr3_aa: CRAGGTYEQYF; cdr3_nt: TGCAGAGCGGGAGGGACCTACGAGCAGTACTTC
v_call: TRBV11-3; d_call: .; j_call: TRBJ2-2; clone_size: .; cdr3_length: 15; cdr3_aa: CASSPWGKNTGELFF; cdr3_nt: TGTGCCAGCAGCCCTTGGGGGAAAAACACCGGGGAGCTGTTTTTT
v_call: TRBV19; d_call: .; j_call: TRBJ2-7; clone_size: .; cdr3_length: 14; cdr3_aa: CASSTSQGWYEQYF; cdr3_nt: TGTGCCAGTAGTACGTCCCAGGGATGGTACGAGCAGTACTTC
v_call: TRBV18; d_call: .; j_call: TRBJ1-5; clone_size: .; cdr3_length: 14; cdr3_aa: CASSPGLLAQPQHF; cdr3_nt: TGTGCCAGCTCACCGGGGCTCTTGGCCCAGCCCCAGCATTTT
v_call: TRBV4-3; d_call: .; j_call: TRBJ1-2; clone_size: .; cdr3_length: 14; cdr3_aa: CASSQESGNYGYTF; cdr3_nt: TGCGCCAGCAGCCAAGAATCGGGAAACTATGGCTACACCTTC
v_call: TRBV5-6; d_call: .; j_call: TRBJ1-5; clone_size: .; cdr3_length: 12; cdr3_aa: CASSLGSQPQHF; cdr3_nt: TGTGCCAGCAGCTTGGGTAGTCAGCCCCAGCATTTT
v_call: TRBV10-3; d_call: TRBD1; j_call: TRBJ1-2; clone_size: .; cdr3_length: 14; cdr3_aa: CAISEGDRGGGYTF; cdr3_nt: TGTGCCATCAGTGAGGGGGACAGGGGTGGCGGCTACACCTTC
v_call: TRBV19; d_call: TRBD2; j_call: TRBJ2-1; clone_size: .; cdr3_length: 16; cdr3_aa: CASSIGSSGRINEQFF; cdr3_nt: TGTGCCAGTAGTATAGGGTCTAGCGGGAGAATCAATGAGCAGTTCTTC
v_call: TRBV7-8; d_call: .; j_call: TRBJ2-2; clone_size: .; cdr3_length: 16; cdr3_aa: CASSLGVLTNVGELFF; cdr3_nt: TGTGCCAGCAGCTTAGGGGTTTTGACGAACGTCGGGGAGCTGTTTTTT
v_call: TRBV4-1; d_call: TRBD2; j_call: TRBJ2-3; clone_size: once; cdr3_length: 17; cdr3_aa: CASSQDAYGGATDTQYF; cdr3_nt: TGCGCCAGCAGCCAAGACGCGTACGGGGGGGCCACAGATACGCAGTATTTT